These T cell receptor beta chains were read from a single sample in a study of cytomegalovirus exposure and HLA in healthy donors. Produced via immunoSEQ multiplex PCR; TCRdb's table is partial and in-frame only. The sample shows roughly 80,000 clones, over 70% of them seen only once. What was sequenced was PBMCs. These receptors all come from a woman aged 40 to 50 in good health and CMV-seronegative. The CDR3 runs from the conserved cysteine through the conserved F or W. The order of the fields is J gene, clone size, D gene, V gene, CDR3 DNA, CDR3 protein. The D gene is left open where the match is weak. The size field is filled for only some rows; it gives once, few, many or a size class.

J: TRBJ2-1
size: NA
D: TRBD1
V: TRBV2
DNA: TGTGCCAGCAGTGCCAACCGACAGGGGGTCAATGAGCAGTTCTTC
CDR3: CASSANRQGVNEQFF

J: TRBJ2-2
size: NA
D: NA
V: TRBV7-2
DNA: TGTGCCAGCAGCCCCCAGGGTGGCGGGGAGCTGTTTTTT
CDR3: CASSPQGGGELFF

J: TRBJ1-4
size: NA
D: NA
V: TRBV30
DNA: TGTGCCTGGAGGCAGGGGAATAATGAAAAACTGTTTTTT
CDR3: CAWRQGNNEKLFF

J: TRBJ1-2
size: NA
D: NA
V: TRBV28
DNA: TGTGCCAGCAGTTCCATCACGGGGAGTAGGGGCTACACCTTC
CDR3: CASSSITGSRGYTF

J: TRBJ2-5
size: NA
D: TRBD2
V: TRBV18
DNA: TGTGCCAGCCAGGGACTAGCGGGGGAGCAAGAGACCCAGTACTTC
CDR3: CASQGLAGEQETQYF

J: TRBJ1-1
size: NA
D: TRBD1
V: TRBV7-3
DNA: TGTGCCAGCAGCTTAACAGGGGGCGTGAACACTGAAGCTTTCTTT
CDR3: CASSLTGGVNTEAFF

J: TRBJ2-7
size: NA
D: TRBD2
V: TRBV7-9
DNA: TGTGCCAGCAGCTCCGGAGAGCCTAGCGGGAGGCTTTACGAGCAGTACTTC
CDR3: CASSSGEPSGRLYEQYF

J: TRBJ2-1
size: NA
D: NA
V: TRBV14
DNA: TGTGCCAGCAGCCAGAGGGATAGCTCCTACAATGAGCAGTTCTTC
CDR3: CASSQRDSSYNEQFF

J: TRBJ2-3
size: NA
D: TRBD2
V: TRBV5-1
DNA: TGCGCCAGCAGCTTGGACGGGACTAGCTCAGATACGCAGTATTTT
CDR3: CASSLDGTSSDTQYF

J: TRBJ2-3
size: NA
D: NA
V: TRBV7-8
DNA: TGTGCCAGCAGACTCCGACGGCTAGCTAGCACAGATACGCAGTATTTT
CDR3: CASRLRRLASTDTQYF

J: TRBJ2-1
size: NA
D: TRBD2
V: TRBV9
DNA: TGTGCCAGCGGAAGGGGGACTAGCTCCTACAATGAGCAGTTCTTC
CDR3: CASGRGTSSYNEQFF

J: TRBJ2-1
size: NA
D: NA
V: TRBV19
DNA: TGTGCCAGTAGTCCTGTGAATACACTATACAATGAGCAGTTCTTC
CDR3: CASSPVNTLYNEQFF

J: TRBJ1-3
size: few
D: TRBD1
V: TRBV10-3
DNA: TGTGCCATCAGCGACTCCGGGACAGGGGGAAACACCATATATTTT
CDR3: CAISDSGTGGNTIYF

J: TRBJ2-1
size: NA
D: TRBD2
V: TRBV7-6
DNA: TGTGCCAGCAGCCAGATCCTAGCGGGAGAAACCGATGAGCAGTTCTTC
CDR3: CASSQILAGETDEQFF

J: TRBJ2-1
size: NA
D: TRBD2
V: TRBV27
DNA: TGTGCCAGCAGTTTACTAGCGGGGTTTTTCCATGAGCAGTTCTTC
CDR3: CASSLLAGFFHEQFF

J: TRBJ2-4
size: NA
D: TRBD2
V: TRBV7-9
DNA: TGTGCCAGCAGCTTAGATGGCGGGAGGGAAAACATTCAGTACTTC
CDR3: CASSLDGGRENIQYF

J: TRBJ2-7
size: NA
D: TRBD2
V: TRBV11-2
DNA: TGTGCCAGCAGCTCGGGGGACGGACTAGCGGGGACCGAGCAGTACTTC
CDR3: CASSSGDGLAGTEQYF

J: TRBJ2-3
size: NA
D: NA
V: TRBV19
DNA: TGTGCCAGTAGTGAACAGGGAAAGTCAGATACGCAGTATTTT
CDR3: CASSEQGKSDTQYF

J: TRBJ1-5
size: NA
D: TRBD1
V: TRBV19
DNA: TGTGCCAGTAGTATCTCGAGGGACAGGGTTGACAATCAGCCCCAGCATTTT
CDR3: CASSISRDRVDNQPQHF

J: TRBJ2-5
size: NA
D: TRBD2
V: TRBV5-1
DNA: TGCGCCAGCAGCGTGGGTAGCGGGGGGGCCGGGACCCAGTACTTC
CDR3: CASSVGSGGAGTQYF

J: TRBJ2-1
size: NA
D: TRBD2
V: TRBV5-6
DNA: TGTGCCAGCAGCCGGACTAGCGGGAATGGAGAGCAGTTCTTC
CDR3: CASSRTSGNGEQFF

J: TRBJ2-3
size: NA
D: TRBD2
V: TRBV11-1
DNA: TGTGCCAGCAGCCCCCGGCTAGCGGAAGAAGATACGCAGTATTTT
CDR3: CASSPRLAEEDTQYF

J: TRBJ2-1
size: NA
D: TRBD2
V: TRBV25-1
DNA: TGTGCCAGCAGTGATCTTGCGGGGGCCTACAATGAGCAGTTCTTC
CDR3: CASSDLAGAYNEQFF